This entry features one TCR beta chain sequence. This entry is derived from a study of control samples from healthy donors and cancer patients. The germline CDR1 and CDR2 sequences are MNHNS and SASEGT. V was trimmed by 2 bases and J by 3 bases, leaving 13 bases between them. There are 15 residues in the CDR3. This table comes from immunoSEQ multiplex PCR, and its TCRdb copy is limited to in-frame clones, with some not included. Found here are approximately 60,000 clones, roughly 85% of them singletons; the top ten hold about 5%. The sample consisted of blood. The chain joins TRBV6-1 to TRBJ1-1; D may be TRBD1 (5 bases). This receptor was taken from a man between 35 and 55 years old in good health. Written as DNA, the CDR3 is TGTGCCAGCAGTGAACAAGGCAGGGTGGACACTGAAGCTTTCTTT. Amino acids: CASSEQGRVDTEAFF.